The sequence of this T cell receptor beta chain was determined in a study of immune cell composition in non-small cell lung cancer. Study summary: Histologic subtype was mainly adenocarcinoma or squamous cell carcinoma. Findings and limits, study-wide: Adenocarcinomas with higher top tumour-associated clone frequency had more reactive TILs. Approximately 73% of squamous and about 30% of adenocarcinoma cases had tumour-associated clones >0.5%. Lung squamous cell carcinoma tumours had significantly higher top 10 clone scores and productive clonality than lung adenocarcinoma.

As for this clone: Its specificity is unknown.

Profiling relied on immunoSEQ multiplex PCR, and the TCRdb table lists in-frame clones only, not all of them. The table has 15,000 or so clones, around 69% seen once. V lost 2 bases to trimming and J lost 3 bases; unmatched junction nucleotides: 4. The CDR3 spans 17 residues. Per the germline V gene, CDR1 is SGHTA and CDR2 is FQGTGA. The receptor comes from a human donor with non-small cell lung cancer. The sample taken for sequencing was lung tumor tissue. The chain combines TRBV7-3 with TRBJ2-1; 13 nucleotides match TRBD2. The CDR3 reads CASSLWGTSGNYNEQFF. CDR3 nucleotides: TGTGCCAGCAGCTTATGGGGGACTAGCGGGAACTACAATGAGCAGTTCTTC.